There are a few counts of the clone carrying this T cell receptor beta chain. The protocol was immunoSEQ multiplex PCR, while the TCRdb copy is restricted to in-frame clones and leaves out a portion. The repertoire holds about 260,000 clones, roughly 80% seen once, with over 4% in the top ten. The data are from a study of blood T cell repertoires in COVID-19. The CDR3 spans 16 residues. Trimming took off 5 bases at V and 8 bases at J, with 22 bases between the two ends. From germline, CDR1 is MNHEY and CDR2 SMNVEV (reference sequence). The source material was PBMCs or T cells enriched from blood (not recorded which). The source is a young man with acute COVID-19. This chain joins TRBV27 and TRBJ1-5, with a weak D call TRBD1 (6 bases). CDR3 sequence (DNA): TGTGCCAGCAGTGGTGGGGGGGGCAGGGCGGAAGAGCCCCAGCATTTT. Translated, it gives CASSGGGGRAEEPQHF.